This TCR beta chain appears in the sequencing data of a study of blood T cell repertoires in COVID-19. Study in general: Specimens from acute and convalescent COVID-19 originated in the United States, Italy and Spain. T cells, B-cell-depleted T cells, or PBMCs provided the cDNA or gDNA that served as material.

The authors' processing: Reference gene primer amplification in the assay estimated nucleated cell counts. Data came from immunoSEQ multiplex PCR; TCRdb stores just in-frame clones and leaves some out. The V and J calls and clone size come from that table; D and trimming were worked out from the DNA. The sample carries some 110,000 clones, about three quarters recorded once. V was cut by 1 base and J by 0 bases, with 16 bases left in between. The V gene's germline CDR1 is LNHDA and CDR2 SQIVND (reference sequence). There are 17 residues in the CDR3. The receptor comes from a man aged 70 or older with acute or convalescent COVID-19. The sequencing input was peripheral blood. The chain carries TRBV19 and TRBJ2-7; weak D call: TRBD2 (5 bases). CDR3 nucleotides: TGTGCCAGTAGTATAGTCCCTTCTATGGCGGGCTCCTACGAGCAGTACTTC. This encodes CASSIVPSMAGSYEQYF.